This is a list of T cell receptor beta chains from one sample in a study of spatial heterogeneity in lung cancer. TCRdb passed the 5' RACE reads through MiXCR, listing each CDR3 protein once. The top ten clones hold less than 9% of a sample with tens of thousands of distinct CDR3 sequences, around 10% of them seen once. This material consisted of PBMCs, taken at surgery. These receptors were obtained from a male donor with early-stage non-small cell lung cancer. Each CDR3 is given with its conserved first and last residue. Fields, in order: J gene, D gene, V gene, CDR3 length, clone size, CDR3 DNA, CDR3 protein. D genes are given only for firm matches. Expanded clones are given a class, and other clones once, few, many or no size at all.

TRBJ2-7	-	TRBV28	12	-	TGTGCCAGCAGTTCAACCGGGACACCCGAGTACTTC	CASSSTGTPEYF
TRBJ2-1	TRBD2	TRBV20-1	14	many	TGCAGTGCCTCCCTAGCGGGGACCTACAATGAGCAGTTCTTC	CSASLAGTYNEQFF
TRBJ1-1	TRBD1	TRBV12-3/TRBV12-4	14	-	TGTGCCAGCAGAAAAGGACAGGGGAGGACTGAAGCTTTCTTT	CASRKGQGRTEAFF
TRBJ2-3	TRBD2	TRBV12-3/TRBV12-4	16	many	TGTGCCAGCAGTTTTTTTAAGCGGGGGAGCACAGATACGCAGTATTTT	CASSFFKRGSTDTQYF
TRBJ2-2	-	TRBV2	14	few	TGTGCCAGCAGTGAAGAAGTAAACACCGGGGAGCTGTTTTTT	CASSEEVNTGELFF
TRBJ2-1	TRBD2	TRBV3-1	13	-	TGTGCCAGCAGCCAAGATACCGGGACTAGGGCGTTCTTC	CASSQDTGTRAFF
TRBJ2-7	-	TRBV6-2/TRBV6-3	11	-	TGTGCCAGCGGGCAGAACTACGAGCAGTACTTC	CASGQNYEQYF
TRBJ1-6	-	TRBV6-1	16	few	TGTGCCAGCAGTGAGATATCAAGGGCAGCTAATTCACCCCTCCACTTT	CASSEISRAANSPLHF
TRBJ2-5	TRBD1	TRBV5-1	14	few	TGCGCCAGCAGCAGTCAGGGGGACCAAGAGACCCAGTACTTC	CASSSQGDQETQYF
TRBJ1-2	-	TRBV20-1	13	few	TGCAGTGCAGAGGAACAGTCGGGCTATGGCTACACCTTC	CSAEEQSGYGYTF
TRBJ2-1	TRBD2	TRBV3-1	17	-	TGTGCCAGCAGCCAAGGGACTAGCGGGAGTACCTACAATGAGCAGTTCTTC	CASSQGTSGSTYNEQFF
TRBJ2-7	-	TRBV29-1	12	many	TGCAGCGTTGGGGGCCAGGGAGACGAGCAGTACTTC	CSVGGQGDEQYF
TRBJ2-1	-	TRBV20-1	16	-	TGCAGTGCTAGCCCCTCCAGCGCGGGGGACAACAATGAGCAGTTCTTC	CSASPSSAGDNNEQFF
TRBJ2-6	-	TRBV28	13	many	TGTGCCAGCAGATTATCTGGGGCCAACGTCCTGACTTTC	CASRLSGANVLTF
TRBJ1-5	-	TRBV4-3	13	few	TGCGCCAGCAGCCAAGTAATTGGTCAGCCCCAGCATTTT	CASSQVIGQPQHF
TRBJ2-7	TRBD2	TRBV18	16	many	TGTGCCAGCTCACCTTCCGGCGGCGGGGGGGCCTACGAGCAGTACTTC	CASSPSGGGGAYEQYF
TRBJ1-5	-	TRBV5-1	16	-	TGCGCCAGCAGTTTGGCCCCAGGGGCCTCCAATCAGCCCCAGCATTTT	CASSLAPGASNQPQHF
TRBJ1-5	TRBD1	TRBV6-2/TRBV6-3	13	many	TGTGCCAGCAGTTACACAGGGGTTCAGCCCCAGCATTTT	CASSYTGVQPQHF
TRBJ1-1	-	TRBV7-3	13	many	TGTGCCAGCAGCGTGCTGGGCAACAGGGAAGCTTTCTTT	CASSVLGNREAFF
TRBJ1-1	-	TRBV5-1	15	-	TGCGCCAGCAGCTTGAGTATCGGAAAGAACACTGAAGCTTTCTTT	CASSLSIGKNTEAFF
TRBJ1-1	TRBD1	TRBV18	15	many	TGTGCCAGCTCACCGACGCAGGGGGCGTGGACTGAAGCTTTCTTT	CASSPTQGAWTEAFF
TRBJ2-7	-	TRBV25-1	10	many	TGTGCCGGCAGTATTAACGAGCAGTACTTC	CAGSINEQYF
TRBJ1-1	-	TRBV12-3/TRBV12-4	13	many	TGTGCCAGCAGTTTAATCTGGAACACTGAAGCTTTCTTT	CASSLIWNTEAFF
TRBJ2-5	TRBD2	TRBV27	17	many	TGTGCCAGCAGTCTTCGGACTAGCGGGGCTTACCAAGAGACCCAGTACTTC	CASSLRTSGAYQETQYF
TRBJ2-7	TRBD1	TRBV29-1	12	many	TGCAGCGTTGAGACAGGGGGTTACGAGCAGTACTTC	CSVETGGYEQYF
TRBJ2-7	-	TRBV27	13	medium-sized	TGTGCCAGCAGTCCGACATCTGCGGGAGAGCAGTACTTC	CASSPTSAGEQYF
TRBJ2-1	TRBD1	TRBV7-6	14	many	TGTGCCAGCAGCTTAATCAGGGGGTCTCATGAGCAGTTCTTC	CASSLIRGSHEQFF
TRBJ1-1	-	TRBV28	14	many	TGTGCCAGCAGCCCCCCTAGCCGGGGCACTGAAGCTTTCTTT	CASSPPSRGTEAFF
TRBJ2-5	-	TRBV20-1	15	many	TGCAGTGCTAGAGATTCCGCCAGGGCCCAAGAGACCCAGTACTTC	CSARDSARAQETQYF
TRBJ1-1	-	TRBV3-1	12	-	TGTGCCAGCAGCCGCTTTGGTTCTGAAGCTTTCTTT	CASSRFGSEAFF
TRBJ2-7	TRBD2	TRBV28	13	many	TGTGCCAGCACTACTGGACTAGTCTACGAGCAGTACTTC	CASTTGLVYEQYF
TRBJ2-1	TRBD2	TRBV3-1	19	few	TGTGCCAGCAGCCCATCCGCCGCGGGGGTCGCCCCATCCTACAATGAGCAGTTCTTC	CASSPSAAGVAPSYNEQFF
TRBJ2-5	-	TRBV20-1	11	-	TGCAGTGCTAGAATCTCAGAGACCCAGTACTTC	CSARISETQYF
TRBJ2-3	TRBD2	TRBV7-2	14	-	TGTGCCGCTTCGGGAGCGGGGGGGCCAGATACGCAGTATTTT	CAASGAGGPDTQYF